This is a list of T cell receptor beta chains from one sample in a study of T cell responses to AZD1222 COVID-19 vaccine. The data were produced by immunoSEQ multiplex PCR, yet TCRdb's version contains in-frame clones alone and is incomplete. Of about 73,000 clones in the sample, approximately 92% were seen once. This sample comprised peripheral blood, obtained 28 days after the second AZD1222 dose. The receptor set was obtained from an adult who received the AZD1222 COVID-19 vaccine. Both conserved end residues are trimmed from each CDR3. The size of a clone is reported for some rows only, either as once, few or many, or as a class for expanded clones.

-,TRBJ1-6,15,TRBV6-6,ASSPPRQSSYNSPLH
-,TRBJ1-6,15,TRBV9,ASSVAPLIDRNSPLH
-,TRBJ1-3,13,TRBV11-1,ASSFDARSGNTIY
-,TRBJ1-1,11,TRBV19,ASSIQGNTEAF
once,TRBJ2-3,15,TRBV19,ASSGAVLAGGQDTQY
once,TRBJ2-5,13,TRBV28,ASSRTSGGRETQY
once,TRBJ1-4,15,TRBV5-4,ASSLGGSAATNEKLF
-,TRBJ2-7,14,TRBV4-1,ASSQFATGSAYEQY
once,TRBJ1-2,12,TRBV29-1,SVEVGQPLYGYT
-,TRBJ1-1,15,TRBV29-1,PACRQVGWVVNTEAF
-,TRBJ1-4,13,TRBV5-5,ASSLDPGSNEKLF
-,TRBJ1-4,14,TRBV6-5,ASSYSNSRVNEKLF
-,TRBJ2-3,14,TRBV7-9,ASSITAGTVMLTQY
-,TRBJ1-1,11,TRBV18,ASSPQRQALAF
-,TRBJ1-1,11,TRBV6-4,ASSLDVNTEAF
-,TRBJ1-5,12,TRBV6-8,ASSYSQGNQPQH
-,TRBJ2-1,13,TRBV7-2,ASSPDRRIYNEQF
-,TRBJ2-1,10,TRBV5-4,ASSSYEGEQF
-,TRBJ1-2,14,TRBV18,ASSPPPWTGGYGYT
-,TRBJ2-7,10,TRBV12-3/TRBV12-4,ASSSGSGDDA
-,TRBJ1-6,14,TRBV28,ASRRTPARGNSPLH
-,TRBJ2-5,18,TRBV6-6,ASSLSRTGGWALNQETQY
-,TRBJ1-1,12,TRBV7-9,ASSLSRGGTEAF
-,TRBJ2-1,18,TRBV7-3,ASSLRPRGLAGGGNNEQF
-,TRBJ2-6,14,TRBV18,ASSPATGTGANVLT
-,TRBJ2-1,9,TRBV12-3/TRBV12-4,ATGSYNEQF
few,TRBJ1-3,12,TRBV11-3,ASSLGGTGNTIY
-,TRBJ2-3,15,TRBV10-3,AISVGTSGSSTDTQY
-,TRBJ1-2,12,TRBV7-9,ASSPRVGWGGYT
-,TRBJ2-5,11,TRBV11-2,ASSRDSKETQY
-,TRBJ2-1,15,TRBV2,ASSDGAGTGGLYEQF
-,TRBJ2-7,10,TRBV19,ASEDGTYEQY
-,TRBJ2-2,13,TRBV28,ASSSGPSLTGELF
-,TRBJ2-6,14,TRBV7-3,ASSLSKGNRANVLT
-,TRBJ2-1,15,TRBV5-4,ASSMAALAGGYNEQF
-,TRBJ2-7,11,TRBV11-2,ASSLDVPYEQY
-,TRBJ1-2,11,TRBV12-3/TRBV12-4,ASNPTVNYGYT
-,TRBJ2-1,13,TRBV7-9,ASSLAGGPKLEQF
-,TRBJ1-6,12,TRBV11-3,ASSLRLSNSPLH